This T cell receptor beta chain was found in a study of T cells after yellow fever vaccination. Study background: In the case of low-cell-number fractions, SMART-Seq v4 Ultra Low Input was used for preparation. Findings of the study overall: Reappearance after the booster was observed for most primary-vaccination clones (96% CD4, more than 70% CD8). Of the clonotypes, a small share occurred in both CD4 and CD8 compartments.

In the case of this clonotype: Its antigen is unknown.

The CDR3 extends over 15 amino acids. Germline assignment: CDR1 SGHRS and CDR2 YFSETQ. V dropped 1 base and J dropped 8; count of bases not matched to a gene: 3. TCR cDNA was made by 5'RACE template switching, adding a universal primer site and UMIs. TCRdb re-called the 5' RACE reads with MiXCR, one entry per CDR3 protein. The sample includes hundreds of thousands of distinct CDR3 sequences, just over 20% of them seen just once. This clonotype was sampled from a man between 18 and 35 years old who received the YFV17D yellow fever vaccine. The chain combines TRBV5-1 with TRBJ2-1; 13 bases match TRBD2. The sample consisted of PBMCs, taken about 21 days after the first yellow fever vaccination. CDR3 loop: CASSLTSGGAYEQFF. The DNA for the CDR3 is TGCGCCAGCAGCTTGACTAGCGGGGGGGCGTATGAGCAGTTCTTC.